Below, 28 T cell receptor beta chains from the same sample are listed, as sequenced in a study of T cells in Graves' hyperthyroidism and ophthalmopathy. Amplified regions were TCR beta CDR3 sequences from RNA transcripts. HTBI primers were the set used in a first-round RT-PCR of the TCR CDR3. MiXCR, applied by TCRdb to the multiplex PCR reads, yields one record per CDR3 protein. The table lists 250,000 to 300,000 distinct CDR3 sequences, 12% to 15% of them singletons. Sample: blood. These receptors were obtained from a woman in her thirties or forties with Graves' hyperthyroidism.

The V and J genes are TRBV28 and TRBJ2-2, with D unclear. Germline V lookup: CDR1 MDHEN, CDR2 SYDVKM. V dropped 7 bases and J dropped 7 bases, with 16 bases sitting between them. The CDR3 spans 14 residues. CDR3 in DNA: TGTGCCAGCACCCCCGGCCTAGAAATCGGGGAGCTGTTTTTT. Residues: CASTPGLEIGELFF.

This clonotype was counted a few times. CDR3 coding DNA: TGTGCCAGCAGCTTGGGCCCTCACAACCTAGGATCACCCCTCCACTTT. Its translation is CASSLGPHNLGSPLHF. J is TRBJ1-6 and V is TRBV5-6; D uncertain. The CDR3 spans 16 residues. Trimming removed 0 bases from V and 10 bases from J, with 17 bases in between. In germline, CDR1 is SGHDT, CDR2 YYEEEE.

This chain uses TRBV7-2 with TRBJ2-7; the D gene is possibly TRBD2 (6 bases). Germline V gene sequence: CDR1 SGHTA, CDR2 FQGNSA. This CDR3 has 15 residues. Trimming left V 4 bases short and J 0 bases short, with 13 bases between. CDR3: CASSSGGTGSYEQYF. The CDR3 coding sequence is TGTGCCAGCAGCTCCGGGGGTACAGGCTCCTACGAGCAGTACTTC.

This clonotype was seen many times. The chain combines TRBV2 with TRBJ2-3; D uncertain. Trimming cost V 10 bases and J 0 bases, with 14 bases left between them. Germline loops: CDR1 SNHLY, CDR2 FYNNEI. The CDR3 has 14 amino acids. The CDR3 DNA follows: TGTGCCATCTCGACTGATCTAAGCACAGATACGCAGTATTTT. Translation gives CAISTDLSTDTQYF.

There are many counts of this clonotype. This chain uses TRBV6-5 with TRBJ1-1; weak D call: TRBD1 (6 bases). The germline gives CDR1 MNHEY, CDR2 SVGAGI. Deletions cut 0 bases from V and 4 bases from J, with 6 bases between. The CDR3 is made up of 13 amino acids. The CDR3 here is CASSYSGGTEAFF. CDR3 nucleotides: TGTGCCAGCAGTTACTCAGGGGGCACTGAAGCTTTCTTT.

This clonotype appeared many times. The chain joins TRBV30 to TRBJ1-4; D gene unclear. The V end was cut by 2 bases, the J end by 8 bases, with 15 bases between. The CDR3 loop spans 14 amino acids. CDR1 and CDR2 from the germline V gene are GTSNPN and SVGIG (reference sequence). CDR3 amino acids: CAWSPTGRTEKLFF. The CDR3, as DNA: TGTGCCTGGAGTCCGACGGGAAGGACCGAAAAACTGTTTTTT.

In its sample, this clonotype was seen many times. The V gene is TRBV7-9, the J gene TRBJ2-5; maybe TRBD2 (5 bases). The CDR3 consists of 13 residues. V was cut by 5 bases and J by 5 bases, with 12 bases left in between. CDR1 and CDR2 from the germline V gene are SEHNR and FQNEAQ (reference sequence). The CDR3 DNA follows: TGTGCCAGCAGCCGCGGTAGGGAGGAGACCCAGTACTTC. Protein product: CASSRGREETQYF.

This clonotype showed up many times. The chain employs TRBV27 and TRBJ2-5; D gene ambiguous. The CDR3 has 15 amino acids. Trimming shortened V by 3 bases and J by 4 bases, and 15 bases separated the two germline ends. Germline lookup yields CDR1 MNHEY and CDR2 SMNVEV (reference sequence). The CDR3: CASSFNPNSGETQYF. The CDR3, as DNA: TGTGCCAGCAGTTTTAATCCGAATTCAGGAGAGACCCAGTACTTC.

This clonotype was detected many times. The chain joins TRBV29-1 to TRBJ1-2; D is ambiguous. Trimming left V 4 bases short and J 8 bases short, with 20 bases between. Germline lookup yields CDR1 SQVTM and CDR2 ANQGSEA. This CDR3 contains 14 residues. The CDR3 nucleotides are TGCAGCGTTGTCCCTTCTTGGGTCCCGGGAGGCTACACCTTC. It translates to CSVVPSWVPGGYTF.

This clonotype was recorded many times. The chain links TRBV2 to TRBJ1-1; no firm D call. With 3 bases removed from V and 11 bases from J, the gap between germline ends came to 10 bases. CDR3 size: 11 residues. Germline assignment: CDR1 SNHLY and CDR2 FYNNEI. Here the CDR3 reads CASSDGPRAFF. The CDR3 DNA is TGTGCCAGCAGTGACGGCCCACGGGCTTTCTTT. Using reference TRBV2 and TRBJ1-1 for the parts outside the CDR3, the full variable domain is EPEVTQTPSHQVTQMGQEVILRCVPISNHLYFYWYRQILGQKVEFLVSFYNNEISEKSEIFDDQFSVERPDGSNFTLKIRSTKLEDSAMYFCASSDGPRAFFGQGTRLTVV.

Concerning this clonotype: A read error may explain this, as a much larger clone is one base away. It is likely a read error, because the conserved phenylalanine at the end of the CDR3 is missing. This chain uses TRBV29-1 with TRBJ1-2, with a possible D match to TRBD1 (6 bases). Per germline, CDR1 SQVTM and CDR2 ANQGSEA. V was shortened by 6 bases and J by 0 bases, with 14 bases between the two germline ends. The CDR3 is 14 amino acids. The DNA of the CDR3 is TGCAGCGTGGGGGCGGCAGTTTCTAACTATGGCTACACCCTC. Translating gives CSVGAAVSNYGYTL.

In this sample, this clonotype turned up many times. This chain links TRBV20-1 with TRBJ2-2, with D tentatively TRBD1 or TRBD2 (5 bases each). CDR1 is DFQATT, CDR2 SNEGSKA, per germline (reference sequence). CDR3 length: 14 amino acids. Trimming stripped 1 base from V and 4 bases from J, with 10 bases between. The CDR3 region is CSARGAGSTGELFF. DNA of the CDR3: TGCAGTGCTAGAGGGGCAGGGAGCACCGGGGAGCTGTTTTTT.

DNA for the CDR3: TGTGCTAGTGGTTTGGTACTGGCAGCAGATACGCAGTATTTT. Translated, it gives CASGLVLAADTQYF. V usage is TRBV12-5 and J usage is TRBJ2-3; D gene uncertain. The V end lost 0 bases, the J end lost 4 bases, and 8 bases lay between the germline ends. The CDR3 is made up of 14 amino acids. CDR1 and CDR2 from the germline V gene are LGHNT and FRNRAP.

The chain uses TRBV6-5 and TRBJ2-7; 8 nucleotides agree with TRBD2. The CDR3 spans 15 residues. CDR1 is MNHEY and CDR2 is SVGAGI in the germline V gene. V was clipped by 1 base and J by 3 bases; unmatched bases: 5. In nucleotides, the CDR3 is TGTGCCAGCAGTTACTGGGCGGGGGGAGTCTACGAGCAGTACTTC. It specifies CASSYWAGGVYEQYF.

This clonotype came up many times. V and J are TRBV30 and TRBJ1-6; D is possibly TRBD1 (5 bases). This CDR3 contains 14 residues. Trimming took 2 bases from V and 4 from J, leaving 9 bases between them. From germline, CDR1 is GTSNPN and CDR2 SVGIG (reference sequence). For the CDR3, the DNA is TGTGCCTGGAGTTCAGGGATTTATAATTCACCCCTCCACTTT. Translating it yields CAWSSGIYNSPLHF.

Many counts were recorded for this clonotype. J is TRBJ1-5 and V is TRBV20-1, with D uncertain. The CDR3 has 13 residues. Trimming took 6 bases from V and 5 from J, leaving 14 bases between them. CDR1 is DFQATT and CDR2 is SNEGSKA in the germline V gene (reference sequence). This CDR3 is CSAFSMQDQPQHF. As DNA, the CDR3 is TGCAGTGCATTCTCGATGCAGGATCAGCCCCAGCATTTT.

The chain has TRBV28 and TRBJ2-1; D is uncertain. Germline CDR1 MDHEN, CDR2 SYDVKM. The CDR3 length is 13 residues. V gave up 7 bases and J gave up 2 bases, with 9 bases separating them. The CDR3 loop reads CASKGGAYNEQFF. CDR3 coding DNA: TGTGCCAGCAAGGGCGGAGCCTACAATGAGCAGTTCTTC.

The chain uses TRBV6-5 and TRBJ2-5; 7 positions match TRBD2. Unmatched junction bases numbered 7, after V lost 5 bases and J lost 13 bases. This CDR3 has 11 amino acids. CDR1 is MNHEY, CDR2 SVGAGI, per germline. Here the CDR3 DNA reads TGTGCCAGCAGTCACAGGACTAGATGGTACTTC. This codes for CASSHRTRWYF.

Concerning this clonotype: The junction differs from germline at one of its ends, possibly a read error. This chain links TRBV15 with TRBJ1-4, with D tentatively TRBD1 (6 bases). This CDR3 contains 13 residues. The germline V gene encodes CDR1 LNHNV and CDR2 YYDKDF (reference sequence). The chain's CDR3 is CAISTGPNEKLFF. DNA for the CDR3: TGTGCCATCAGCACAGGGCCTAATGAAAAACTGTTTTTT.

The chain is built from TRBV30 and TRBJ1-5; D gene ambiguous. Trimming took off 3 bases at V and 4 bases at J, with 10 bases between the two ends. The CDR3 consists of 13 residues. Germline V CDR1 and CDR2: GTSNPN, SVGIG (reference sequence). The CDR3 loop reads CAWRSSLNQPQHF. For the CDR3, the DNA is TGTGCCTGGAGAAGCAGCCTTAATCAGCCCCAGCATTTT.

This clonotype has just a few counts. The chain carries TRBV6-4 and TRBJ1-6, with D possibly matching TRBD1 (5 bases). Germline loops: CDR1 MRHNA, CDR2 SNTAGT. V lost 3 bases and J 8 bases, leaving 11 bases between the germline ends. The CDR3 length is 14 residues. CDR3 region: CASSERGGHSPLHF. The CDR3 coding sequence is TGTGCCAGCAGTGAAAGGGGAGGTCATTCACCCCTCCACTTT.

This clonotype turned up a few times. Here the CDR3 reads CSARITGEPYNEQFF. The CDR3 coding sequence is TGCAGTGCTAGAATAACAGGGGAACCGTACAATGAGCAGTTCTTC. The chain couples TRBV20-1 to TRBJ2-1; 7 bases match TRBD1. Germline-derived CDR1 and CDR2 are DFQATT and SNEGSKA (reference sequence). V dropped 2 bases and J dropped 4; count of bases not matched to a gene: 8. CDR3 length: 15 amino acids.

There are many counts of this clonotype. The chain recombines TRBV6-2 or TRBV6-3 with TRBJ2-7; TRBD1 might be the D (7 bases). Germline V CDR1 and CDR2: MNHEY, SVGEGT. Trimming removed 10 bases from V and 3 bases from J, with 25 bases in between. The CDR3 contains 16 residues. CDR3 nucleotides: TGTGCCACCCAAGGAGGGGGCTACGATCAAGGCTACGAGCAGTACTTC. This gives the protein CATQGGGYDQGYEQYF.

This clonotype was counted many times. This chain connects TRBV7-6 to TRBJ2-5; D is ambiguous. Per germline, CDR1 SGHVS and CDR2 FNYEAQ. The CDR3 has 11 amino acids. V lost 6 bases and J 3 bases, leaving 5 bases between the germline ends. The CDR3 spells CASSGEETQYF. The DNA for the CDR3 is TGTGCCAGCAGTGGGGAAGAGACCCAGTACTTC.

This clonotype has at least ten counts. The rearrangement uses TRBV2 and TRBJ1-1; D remains ambiguous. The V gene's germline CDR1 is SNHLY and CDR2 FYNNEI. The CDR3 is 13 amino acids. The germline V and J ends were trimmed by 6 bases and 5 bases, with 13 bases remaining between them. The CDR3 DNA is TGTGCCAGCAGCGTTGGCCCGGCGACTGAAGCTTTCTTT. It specifies CASSVGPATEAFF.

This clonotype occurred many times. The chain couples TRBV6-1 to TRBJ1-6; a weak D match, TRBD1 (5 bases). V lost 6 bases to trimming and J lost 4 bases, with 16 bases between them. CDR1 and CDR2 from the germline V gene are MNHNS and SASEGT. The CDR3 consists of 16 residues. The CDR3 nucleotides are TGTGCCAGCAGGGATCCAGTGGGGCGATATAATTCACCCCTCCACTTT. Protein: CASRDPVGRYNSPLHF.

Many counts were recorded for this clonotype. The rearrangement links TRBV27 to TRBJ2-5; a possible D gene is TRBD2 (6 bases). This CDR3 spans 19 amino acids. Trimming cost V 0 bases and J 1 base, with 21 bases left between them. Germline CDR1 and CDR2: MNHEY and SMNVEV (reference sequence). The CDR3 reads CASSLSVNRAGNLQETQYF. In nucleotides, the CDR3 is TGTGCCAGCAGTTTATCGGTTAATCGGGCGGGAAACCTCCAAGAGACCCAGTACTTC.

This clonotype was seen at least ten times. The chain combines TRBV12-3 or TRBV12-4 with TRBJ2-1; TRBD2 matches at 10 bases. V trimming: 3 bases; J trimming: 8 bases; junction bases outside the gene matches: 4. CDR3 length equals 14 residues. CDR3 amino acids: CASSFGLAVYEQFF. The CDR3 nucleotides are TGTGCCAGCAGTTTTGGACTAGCGGTCTATGAGCAGTTCTTC.